A single sample is the source of the 13 T cell receptor beta chains below, sequenced in a study of T cell repertoires in cytomegalovirus infection. TCRdb reprocessed the reads with MiXCR, giving one entry per CDR3 protein. The sample carries fewer than 550,000 distinct CDR3 sequences, about 11% recorded once. What was sequenced was PBMCs. Source of these receptors: a human donor in good health (CMV status not recorded). Some clones in this sample may be carry-over from other donors' samples.

This clonotype has a count of ten or more. The genes are TRBV28 and TRBJ2-5, with 8 positions matching TRBD1. Germline assignment: CDR1 MDHEN and CDR2 SYDVKM. The CDR3 is made up of 14 amino acids. J lost 2 bases, V lost 6 bases, and 5 bases had no gene match. The CDR3 bases are TGTGCCAGCAGCCCCTGGACAGGGCAAGAGACCCAGTACTTC. It is translated as CASSPWTGQETQYF. Complete variable domain (other parts from reference TRBV28 and TRBJ2-5): DVKVTQSSRYLVKRTGEKVFLECVQDMDHENMFWYRQDPGLGLRLIYFSYDVKMKEKGDIPEGYSVSREKKERFSLILESASTNQTSMYLCASSPWTGQETQYFGPGTRLLVL.

The CDR3 loop is CSVTSGIETQYF. As DNA, the CDR3 is TGCAGCGTAACTAGCGGGATTGAGACCCAGTACTTC. The chain employs TRBV29-1 and TRBJ2-5; 10 nucleotides line up with TRBD2. The CDR3 spans 12 residues. V lost 6 bases to trimming and J lost 5 bases; unmatched junction nucleotides: 3. The germline CDR1 and CDR2 sequences are SQVTM and ANQGSEA.

V is TRBV20-1 and J is TRBJ2-1; D may be TRBD1 (5 bases). V lost 5 bases to trimming and J lost 0 bases, with 11 bases between them. The germline V gene encodes CDR1 DFQATT and CDR2 SNEGSKA (reference sequence). The CDR3 contains 14 residues. The CDR3 loop reads CSAGRDNSYNEQFF. The CDR3 region has the DNA TGCAGTGCTGGCAGGGATAACTCCTACAATGAGCAGTTCTTC.

The table lists this clonotype with many counts. V gene TRBV5-1 combines with J gene TRBJ2-1; 10 bases fit TRBD1. CDR3 size: 14 residues. Germline-derived CDR1 and CDR2 are SGHRS and YFSETQ. The trim removed 5 bases at V and 6 bases at J, leaving 5 bases unmatched. CDR3 protein: CASSVGQGSNEQFF. Here the CDR3 DNA reads TGCGCCAGCAGTGTGGGACAGGGGAGCAATGAGCAGTTCTTC.

This clonotype has at least ten counts. The chain links TRBV12-3 or TRBV12-4 to TRBJ2-2; weak D call: TRBD1 (5 bases). Deletions cut 1 base from V and 8 bases from J, with 11 bases between. This CDR3 spans 14 amino acids. The CDR3 reads CASSLEAGLGELFF. The CDR3 DNA sequence: TGTGCCAGCAGTTTAGAGGCAGGGCTAGGGGAGCTGTTTTTT.

In this sample, this clonotype turned up many times. V is TRBV5-1 and J is TRBJ2-1, with D perhaps matching TRBD1 (5 bases). Germline CDR1 SGHRS, CDR2 YFSETQ. The CDR3 length is 15 residues. The ends were cut back, 7 bases at V and 5 bases at J, with 19 bases in the middle. CDR3 DNA: TGCGCCAGCGGGGATGCCAGGGTGGGCAACAATGAGCAGTTCTTC. Translated, it gives CASGDARVGNNEQFF. Full variable domain (rest looked up from reference TRBV5-1 and TRBJ2-1): KAGVTQTPRYLIKTRGQQVTLSCSPISGHRSVSWYQQTPGQGLQFLFEYFSETQRNKGNFPGRFSGRQFSNSRSEMNVSTLELGDSALYLCASGDARVGNNEQFFGPGTRLTVL.

This clonotype was observed a handful of times. The chain has TRBV20-1 and TRBJ2-7; perhaps D is TRBD1 or TRBD2 (7 bases each). In germline, CDR1 is DFQATT, CDR2 SNEGSKA (reference sequence). The CDR3 consists of 13 residues. The V gene lost 5 bases and the J gene lost 0 bases, with 11 bases spanning the gap. CDR3 coding DNA: TGCAGTGCTCAGGGGGGGCGCTCCTACGAGCAGTACTTC. It is translated as CSAQGGRSYEQYF.

This clonotype occurred a few times. The CDR3 DNA follows: TGTGCCAGCAGCTTGCCCGGGATTCGAGAGACCCAGTACTTC. Translating gives CASSLPGIRETQYF. The V gene is TRBV7-9, the J gene TRBJ2-5, with D perhaps TRBD2 (5 bases). This CDR3 contains 14 residues. V dropped 3 bases and J dropped 4 bases, with 12 bases sitting between them. Germline V gene data show CDR1 as SEHNR and CDR2 as FQNEAQ (reference sequence).

This clonotype was observed many times. The rearrangement joins TRBV6-5 to TRBJ1-6; D perhaps matches TRBD1 (5 bases). CDR3 length: 16 residues. Looked up from germline, CDR1 is MNHEY and CDR2 is SVGAGI. Trimming shortened V by 2 bases and J by 7 bases, and 15 bases separated the two germline ends. The chain's CDR3 is CASSYSGGGGNSPLHF. The CDR3 region has the DNA TGTGCCAGCAGTTACAGCGGTGGGGGAGGCAATTCACCCCTCCACTTT.

This clonotype was picked up many times. CDR3: CAISGQGYDEQYF. Written as DNA, the CDR3 is TGTGCCATCAGTGGACAGGGCTACGACGAGCAGTACTTC. V gene TRBV10-3 combines with J gene TRBJ2-7; the match to TRBD1 covers 7 bases. This CDR3 is 13 amino acids long. With 4 bases clipped from V and 5 bases from J, the junction kept 5 bases outside the gene matches. Germline V gene sequence: CDR1 ENHRY, CDR2 SYGVKD.

This clonotype was seen repeatedly, ten times or more. The chain is built from TRBV28 and TRBJ2-1, with 12 nucleotides matching TRBD2. The CDR3 sequence is 19 residues long. J was trimmed by 5 bases and V by 5 bases; bases with no gene match: 16. The V gene's germline CDR1 is MDHEN and CDR2 SYDVKM. The CDR3 sequence is CASSPRTSGATLGNNEQFF. DNA of the CDR3: TGTGCCAGCAGTCCTCGGACTAGCGGGGCCACCCTCGGAAACAATGAGCAGTTCTTC.

This clonotype was seen repeatedly, ten times or more. This rearrangement joins TRBV19 to TRBJ2-7, with D perhaps TRBD1 (6 bases). Looked up from germline, CDR1 is LNHDA and CDR2 is SQIVND (reference sequence). The V and J ends lost 4 bases and 3 bases respectively, with 10 bases between them. CDR3 size: 13 residues. CDR3 nucleotides: TGTGCCAGTAGTACCAGGGGCTTCTACGAGCAGTACTTC. Translation gives CASSTRGFYEQYF.

This clonotype showed up many times. The chain employs TRBV11-2 and TRBJ2-7; D is perhaps TRBD1 or TRBD2 (6 bases each). Deletions cut 5 bases from V and 2 bases from J, with 13 bases between. Germline V lookup: CDR1 SGHAT, CDR2 FQNNGV. The CDR3 length is 14 residues. The CDR3 DNA follows: TGTGCCAGCAGCCCCCTGGGGGGCACCTACGAGCAGTACTTC. It translates to CASSPLGGTYEQYF.